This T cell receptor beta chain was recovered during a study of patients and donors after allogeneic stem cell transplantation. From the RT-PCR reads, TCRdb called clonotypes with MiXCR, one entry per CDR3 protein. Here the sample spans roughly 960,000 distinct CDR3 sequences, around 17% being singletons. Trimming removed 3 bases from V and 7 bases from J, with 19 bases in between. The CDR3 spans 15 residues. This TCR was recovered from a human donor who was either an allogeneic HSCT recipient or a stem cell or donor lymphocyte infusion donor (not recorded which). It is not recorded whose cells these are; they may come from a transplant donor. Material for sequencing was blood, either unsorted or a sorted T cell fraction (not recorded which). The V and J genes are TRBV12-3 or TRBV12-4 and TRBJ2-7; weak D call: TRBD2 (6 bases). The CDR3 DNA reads TGTGCCAGCAGTTTTGGCGGGATGCTCGGAGGGGAGCAGTACTTC. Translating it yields CASSFGGMLGGEQYF.